These 20 T cell receptor beta chains share one sample of origin, sequenced in a study of persistence of HIV-infected CD4 T cells (dated by TCRdb to about 2020). Antigen specificity for these receptors is unknown. The immunoSEQ hsTCRB assay version 4, run in survey mode, was used to sequence TCRbeta repertoires from genomic DNA. TCRdb took this table from immuneACCESS and kept in-frame rearrangements with V and J called. Such tables lack part of the clones; where checked against another copy, unresolved V genes explain under half of the gap, and the rest is unexplained. The sample profile shows about 51,000 clones; just under 90% of them were found once. Of the sample, about 3.5% falls within the top ten clones. What this sample's treatment or condition label stands for: suppressive antiretroviral therapy. Cells were stimulated with anti-CD3/anti-CD28 magnetic beads as a nonspecific positive control representing the CD4+ T cell repertoire. Responding CD4+ T cells were sorted by upregulation of both CD40 ligand and CD69.

The specimen was CD4+ T cells sorted from PBMCs after approximately 19-hour stimulation, collected from a patient who received antiretroviral therapy. Sample cell subset or site, as interpreted from the label and publication: CD40L+CD69+ CD4 T cells responding to anti-CD3/anti-CD28 beads, representing the overall repertoire. Every receptor here comes from an adult woman with HIV who was CMV-seropositive.

The chain has TRBV3-1 (or the pseudogene TRBV3-2) and TRBJ2-7, with D uncertain. The CDR3 runs to 14 residues. Trimming left V 3 bases short and J 6 bases short, with 15 bases between. The germline V gene encodes CDR1 LGHDT and CDR2 YNNKEL (reference sequence). CDR3 amino acids: CASSQSWSPVEQYF. CDR3 nucleotide sequence: TGTGCCAGCAGCCAGTCCTGGTCCCCTGTCGAGCAGTACTTC.

This clone was detected only once. DNA for the CDR3: TGTGCCAGCAGTTTATTGGGCACTGGGACCTACGAGCAGTACTTC. Amino acids: CASSLLGTGTYEQYF. V usage is TRBV28 and J usage is TRBJ2-7; D remains ambiguous. This CDR3 contains 15 residues. CDR1 is MDHEN and CDR2 is SYDVKM in the germline V gene. V was cut by 1 base and J by 2 bases, with 12 bases left in between.

In its sample, this clone was seen once. J is TRBJ2-1 and V is TRBV7-2, with D tentatively TRBD2 (6 bases). Trimming removed 1 base at V and 3 bases at J, with 10 bases between. There are 15 residues in the CDR3. CDR1 is SGHTA and CDR2 is FQGNSA in the germline V gene. CDR3 DNA sequence: TGTGCCAGCAGCTTAGTCCCGGGGGACTACAATGAGCAGTTCTTC. Translation: CASSLVPGDYNEQFF.

The chain employs TRBV5-1 and TRBJ2-6; D is uncertain. This CDR3 has 16 residues. From germline, CDR1 is SGHRS and CDR2 YFSETQ. V lost 3 bases, J lost 0 bases, and 10 bases lay in between. This chain's CDR3 is CASSSDPISGANVLTF. The CDR3 DNA is TGCGCCAGCAGCTCTGACCCAATCTCTGGGGCCAACGTCCTGACTTTC.

The chain joins TRBV18 to TRBJ2-5, with D possibly matching TRBD1 (6 bases). Trimming took off 3 bases at V and 2 bases at J, with 13 bases between the two ends. CDR1 is KGHSH, CDR2 LQKENI, per germline. The CDR3 contains 15 residues. The CDR3 nucleotides read TGTGCCAGCTCACCCCAGGGGAGCTCACAAGAGACCCAGTACTTC. Translation gives CASSPQGSSQETQYF.

V and J are TRBV27 and TRBJ2-1, with 15 nucleotides matching TRBD2. Germline trimming cut 5 bases from V and 5 bases from J; bases unmatched to any gene: 10. The CDR3 consists of 18 residues. Germline assignment: CDR1 MNHEY and CDR2 SMNVEV (reference sequence). CDR3 sequence (DNA): TGTGCCAGCAGTCCCGGGACTAGCGGGAGGATGCACAACAATGAGCAGTTCTTC. It codes for CASSPGTSGRMHNNEQFF.

The rearrangement joins TRBV6-5 to TRBJ2-7, with 9 bases identical to TRBD1. Trimming cost V 9 bases and J 0 bases; bases outside gene matches: 6. This CDR3 spans 14 amino acids. Germline V gene lookup returns CDR1 MNHEY and CDR2 SVGAGI. The CDR3 here is CASQGTGNSYEQYF. The CDR3 DNA is TGTGCCAGTCAGGGGACAGGGAACTCCTACGAGCAGTACTTC.

The chain carries TRBV5-1 and TRBJ2-3; no reliable D call. Trimming took off 4 bases at V and 1 base at J, with 13 bases between the two ends. Germline V gene sequence: CDR1 SGHRS, CDR2 YFSETQ. This CDR3 spans 15 amino acids. CDR3 protein: CASSRDSARTDTQYF. The CDR3 region has the DNA TGCGCCAGCAGCCGAGATTCGGCCCGCACAGATACGCAGTATTTT.

This clone was seen once. The gene calls are TRBV6-5 and TRBJ1-1; perhaps TRBD1 as D (5 bases). The CDR3 loop spans 14 amino acids. Between the trimmed V and J ends, which lost 7 bases and 4 bases, there was a span of 16 bases. Germline CDR1 is MNHEY and CDR2 is SVGAGI. CDR3 loop: CASIINRRGTEAFF. In nucleotides, the CDR3 is TGTGCCAGCATTATCAACAGGAGGGGCACTGAAGCTTTCTTT.

V gene TRBV3-1 (or the pseudogene TRBV3-2) combines with J gene TRBJ1-2, with 7 bases aligning to TRBD1. CDR1 and CDR2 (germline): LGHDT, YNNKEL (reference sequence). V shed 3 bases and J 4 bases; nucleotides not matched to a gene: 5. The length of the CDR3 is 14 residues. CDR3 sequence: CASSQRQGLYGYTF. The CDR3 bases are TGTGCCAGCAGCCAGCGACAGGGCCTCTATGGCTACACCTTC.

The chain employs TRBV6-2 or TRBV6-3 and TRBJ1-1; 9 bases agree with TRBD1. In germline, CDR1 is MNHEY, CDR2 SVGEGT. This CDR3 is built from 12 residues. The V gene end was trimmed by 5 bases and the J gene end by 7 bases; junction bases not matched to a gene: 2. CDR3 amino acids: CASSKGQGEAFF. CDR3 coding DNA: TGTGCCAGCAGTAAGGGACAGGGTGAAGCTTTCTTT.

The chain has TRBV7-2 and TRBJ2-1; the match to TRBD2 covers 13 bases. Per the germline V gene, CDR1 is SGHTA and CDR2 is FQGNSA. The CDR3 has 17 residues. With V trimmed by 4 bases and J by 8 bases, 11 bases remained unmatched. The CDR3, as DNA: TGTGCCAGCAGCTCGATTGGACTAGCGGGAGCGGTAGATGAGCAGTTCTTC. It yields the protein CASSSIGLAGAVDEQFF.

There are a few counts of this clone. The chain carries TRBV18 and TRBJ1-1; 8 bases are shared with TRBD1. The CDR3 consists of 13 residues. V trimming: 5 bases; J trimming: 3 bases; junction bases outside the gene matches: 2. The germline gives CDR1 KGHSH, CDR2 LQKENI. In DNA, the CDR3 is TGTGCCAGCTCAGGACAGGGTGACACTGAAGCTTTCTTT. Translating gives CASSGQGDTEAFF.

The genes are TRBV18 and TRBJ1-5; 8 bases align to TRBD1. CDR1 is KGHSH and CDR2 is LQKENI in the germline V gene. The CDR3 is made up of 18 amino acids. The junction had 13 bases not matched to a gene; V was cut back by 3 bases and J by 3 bases. CDR3 in amino acids: CASSPTGARLVNNQPQHF. The CDR3, as DNA: TGTGCCAGCTCACCGACAGGGGCCCGACTGGTCAACAATCAGCCCCAGCATTTT. The whole variable domain, filled in from reference TRBV18 and TRBJ1-5, reads NAGVMQNPRHLVRRRGQEARLRCSPMKGHSHVYWYRQLPEEGLKFMVYLQKENIIDESGMPKERFSAEFPKEGPSILRIQQVVRGDSAAYFCASSPTGARLVNNQPQHFGDGTRLSIL.

The CDR3, as DNA: TGTGCCAGCAGCCCGGGGAGGGGGAGTACGGAGACCCAGTACTTC. It is translated as CASSPGRGSTETQYF. The chain recombines TRBV7-2 with TRBJ2-5, with a weak D call TRBD2 (7 bases). V gave up 5 bases and J gave up 5 bases, with 18 bases separating them. Germline lookup yields CDR1 SGHTA and CDR2 FQGNSA. The CDR3 contains 15 residues.

The chain couples TRBV3-1 (or the pseudogene TRBV3-2) to TRBJ2-7; no reliable D call. Germline-derived CDR1 and CDR2 are LGHDT and YNNKEL (reference sequence). Trimming shortened V by 4 bases and J by 7 bases, and 8 bases separated the two germline ends. The CDR3 totals 11 residues. The CDR3 DNA follows: TGTGCCAGCAGCCTGAAAAGAGAGCAGTACTTC. Amino acids: CASSLKREQYF.

DNA of the CDR3: TGTGCCAGCAGCCCCAACAGGGATCAGCCCCAGCATTTT. Translation: CASSPNRDQPQHF. V gene TRBV7-9 combines with J gene TRBJ1-5; tentative D call: TRBD1 (6 bases). Germline CDR1 and CDR2: SEHNR and FQNEAQ (reference sequence). The CDR3 extends over 13 amino acids. V gave up 5 bases and J gave up 5 bases, with 10 bases separating them.

This chain links TRBV5-5 with TRBJ1-1; tentative D call: TRBD1 (6 bases). From germline, CDR1 is SGHKS and CDR2 YYEKEE (reference sequence). The CDR3 sequence is 14 residues long. V lost 0 bases to trimming and J lost 1 base, with 7 bases between them. The CDR3 here is CASSLGQENTEAFF. The CDR3 coding sequence is TGTGCCAGCAGCTTGGGACAGGAGAACACTGAAGCTTTCTTT.

This rearrangement joins TRBV18 to TRBJ1-1, with D possibly being TRBD1 (5 bases). The V gene lost 5 bases and the J gene lost 1 base, with 8 bases spanning the gap. This CDR3 is 13 amino acids long. The germline gives CDR1 KGHSH, CDR2 LQKENI. This chain's CDR3 is CASSGTQNTEAFF. As DNA, the CDR3 is TGTGCCAGCTCAGGGACCCAGAACACTGAAGCTTTCTTT.

The chain joins TRBV5-5 to TRBJ2-1; 10 nucleotides match TRBD1. The V gene end was trimmed by 4 bases and the J gene end by 5 bases; junction bases not matched to a gene: 9. This CDR3 is built from 16 residues. Germline values: CDR1 SGHKS, CDR2 YYEKEE (reference sequence). CDR3 DNA: TGTGCCAGCAGCATGCCGACAGGGGGCTCGGACAATGAGCAGTTCTTC. It is translated as CASSMPTGGSDNEQFF.